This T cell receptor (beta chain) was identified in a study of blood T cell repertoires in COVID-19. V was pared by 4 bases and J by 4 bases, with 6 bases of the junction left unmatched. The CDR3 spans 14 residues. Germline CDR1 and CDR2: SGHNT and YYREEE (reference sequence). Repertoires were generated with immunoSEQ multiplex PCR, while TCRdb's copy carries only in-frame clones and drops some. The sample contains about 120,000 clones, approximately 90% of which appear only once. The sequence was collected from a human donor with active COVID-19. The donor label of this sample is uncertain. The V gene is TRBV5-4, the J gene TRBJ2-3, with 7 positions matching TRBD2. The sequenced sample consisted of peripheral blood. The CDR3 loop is CASSAGLVPDTQYF. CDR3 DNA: TGTGCCAGCAGCGCAGGACTAGTCCCAGATACGCAGTATTTT.